Below, 18 T cell receptor beta chains from the same sample are listed, as sequenced in a study of shared clonotypes between healthy human individuals. Clones were sequenced by immunoSEQ multiplex PCR, and TCRdb holds only the in-frame ones, with some missing. The profile covers around 560,000 clones, with approximately 96% appearing a single time and approximately 0.12% taken by the ten largest. Only CD45RO-negative cells positively selected for CCR7 counted as naive CD8 cells, so terminally differentiated effector memory CD45RA+ cells were excluded. Input material: naive CD8+ T cells sorted from blood. These receptors came from a woman aged 25 to 39 in good health.

As regards this clone: This sample also contains other DNA sequences that code for the same CDR3. The J gene is TRBJ2-5, the V gene TRBV13; D is uncertain. The CDR3 has 12 amino acids. Per germline, CDR1 PRHDT and CDR2 FYEKMQ (reference sequence). V was shortened by 1 base and J by 4 bases, with 4 bases between the two germline ends. The DNA of the CDR3 is TGTGCCAGCAGCTTAGTAGGAGAGACCCAGTACTTC. Amino acids: CASSLVGETQYF.

The chain joins TRBV5-1 to TRBJ2-7; TRBD1 agrees at 12 bases. The length of the CDR3 is 17 residues. The V and J ends lost 4 bases and 1 base, in that order; junction bases with no gene match: 9. The V gene's germline CDR1 is SGHRS and CDR2 YFSETQ. CDR3 coding DNA: TGCGCCAGCAGCCCACTCAGGGGACAGGGGGCGTCCTACGAGCAGTACTTC. It encodes CASSPLRGQGASYEQYF.

CDR3 DNA sequence: TGTGCCAGCAGTTTAGTGGGGAACTATGGCTACACCTTC. Encoded protein: CASSLVGNYGYTF. The V gene is TRBV28, the J gene TRBJ1-2, with unresolved D. Per germline, CDR1 MDHEN and CDR2 SYDVKM. This CDR3 has 13 residues. Trimming cost V 2 bases and J 2 bases, with 6 bases left between them.

V is TRBV27 and J is TRBJ2-2, with unresolved D. The CDR3 covers 13 residues. V lost 0 bases and J 6 bases, leaving 5 bases between the germline ends. Germline V gives CDR1 MNHEY, CDR2 SMNVEV (reference sequence). The CDR3 region has the DNA TGTGCCAGCAGTTTATCCCCCCCCGGGGAGCTGTTTTTT. Protein: CASSLSPPGELFF.

V is TRBV29-1 and J is TRBJ2-6, with TRBD2 as a possible D gene (6 bases). CDR1 and CDR2 (germline): SQVTM, ANQGSEA. This CDR3 is built from 15 residues. The V end lost 7 bases, the J end lost 2 bases, and 15 bases lay between the germline ends. For the CDR3, the DNA is TGCAGCGCCGAAAGTGGAGGGACTGGGGCCAACGTCCTGACTTTC. Translation: CSAESGGTGANVLTF.

Remarks on this clone: A read error may account for a junction end that differs from germline. The chain couples TRBV30 to TRBJ2-2; D could derive from TRBD1 or TRBD2 (5 bases each). Germline V lookup: CDR1 GTSNPN, CDR2 SVGIG (reference sequence). The CDR3 extends over 16 amino acids. The CDR3 loop is CAWGGRRGANTGELLF. The CDR3 nucleotides read TGTGCCTGGGGTGGTCGAAGGGGAGCGAACACCGGGGAGCTGCTTTTT.

The CDR3 DNA reads TGTGCCAGCAGCCCAAAACACAGCTACTCTGGAAACACCATATATTTT. Protein product: CASSPKHSYSGNTIYF. The chain couples TRBV14 to TRBJ1-3; D not resolved. Trimming stripped 4 bases from V and 0 bases from J, with 13 bases between. There are 16 residues in the CDR3. From germline, CDR1 is SGHDN and CDR2 FVKESK.

The genes are TRBV7-8 and TRBJ2-4, with 8 bases aligning to TRBD2. Per the germline V gene, CDR1 is SGHVS and CDR2 is FQNEAQ. V was pared by 4 bases and J by 8 bases, with 7 bases of the junction left unmatched. The CDR3 is made up of 14 amino acids. DNA for the CDR3: TGTGCCAGCAGCTACCGGACTAGCAGGGACATTCAGTACTTC. Its protein product is CASSYRTSRDIQYF.

This sequence joins TRBV4-1 and TRBJ1-6; D gene unclear. In germline, CDR1 is MGHRA, CDR2 YSYEKL. The V gene lost 0 bases and the J gene lost 10 bases, with 13 bases spanning the gap. The CDR3 extends over 15 amino acids. CDR3 bases: TGCGCCAGCAGCCAAGAGGGCGGTGGTGGATCACCCCTCCACTTT. Its translation: CASSQEGGGGSPLHF.

This chain joins TRBV2 and TRBJ1-1, with TRBD1 as a possible D gene (5 bases). Germline V gene data show CDR1 as SNHLY and CDR2 as FYNNEI. The CDR3 extends over 11 amino acids. V dropped 6 bases and J dropped 3 bases, with 5 bases sitting between them. CDR3 sequence reads: CASRGDTEAFF. The CDR3 coding sequence is TGTGCCAGCAGGGGGGACACTGAAGCTTTCTTT.

V gene TRBV7-2 combines with J gene TRBJ2-3, with TRBD2 as a possible D gene (7 bases). The CDR3 is 18 amino acids. Germline V lookup: CDR1 SGHTA, CDR2 FQGNSA. The germline V and J ends were trimmed by 5 bases and 0 bases, with 21 bases remaining between them. For the CDR3, the DNA is TGTGCCAGCAGCCAAGAGAGGGGGGGAAGCGGGAGCACAGATACGCAGTATTTT. It translates to CASSQERGGSGSTDTQYF.

The V call is TRBV9, the J call TRBJ2-1; D tentatively reads TRBD1 or TRBD2 (5 bases each). CDR1 and CDR2 (germline): SGDLS, YYNGEE. The CDR3 runs to 15 residues. V was shortened by 4 bases and J by 2 bases, with 13 bases between the two germline ends. CDR3 amino acids: CASSPGGGAYNEQFF. DNA of the CDR3: TGTGCCAGCAGCCCCGGTGGGGGAGCCTACAATGAGCAGTTCTTC.

This clone was picked up one time. This chain connects TRBV19 to TRBJ1-2; TRBD1 might be the D (6 bases). Germline loops: CDR1 LNHDA, CDR2 SQIVND (reference sequence). The V end lost 6 bases, the J end lost 2 bases, and 13 bases lay between the germline ends. The CDR3 totals 14 residues. CDR3: CASSATGPNYGYTF. The CDR3 DNA follows: TGTGCCAGTAGCGCGACAGGCCCAAACTATGGCTACACCTTC. Filled out from reference TRBV19 and TRBJ1-2, the complete variable domain reads DGGITQSPKYLFRKEGQNVTLSCEQNLNHDAMYWYRQDPGQGLRLIYYSQIVNDFQKGDIAEGYSVSREKKESFPLTVTSAQKNPTAFYLCASSATGPNYGYTFGSGTRLTVV.

The chain employs TRBV29-1 and TRBJ2-7; 13 bases align to TRBD2. J lost 7 bases, V lost 4 bases, and 10 bases had no gene match. The CDR3 spans 15 residues. Germline CDR1 reads SQVTM; CDR2 reads ANQGSEA. CDR3 protein: CSVVWAGTSGVEQYF. CDR3 nucleotide sequence: TGCAGCGTTGTTTGGGCCGGGACTAGCGGGGTGGAGCAGTACTTC.

This chain connects TRBV27 to TRBJ2-3; 9 nucleotides match TRBD2. There are 15 residues in the CDR3. The trim removed 2 bases at V and 4 bases at J, leaving 4 bases unmatched. Germline V gives CDR1 MNHEY, CDR2 SMNVEV (reference sequence). The CDR3 is CASSLISGSSDTQYF. The CDR3 DNA follows: TGTGCCAGCAGTTTAATTAGCGGGAGCTCAGATACGCAGTATTTT.

The V gene is TRBV2, the J gene TRBJ2-5; 7 bases are a match to TRBD1. The CDR3 spans 13 residues. Trimming at V came to 7 bases and at J to 5 bases, leaving 7 bases not matched to a gene. Germline values: CDR1 SNHLY, CDR2 FYNNEI. CDR3: CASIEGARETQYF. For the CDR3, the DNA is TGTGCCAGCATTGAGGGGGCGCGGGAGACCCAGTACTTC.

The V and J genes are TRBV7-9 and TRBJ2-3, with no clear D. This CDR3 comprises 16 residues. The germline gives CDR1 SEHNR, CDR2 FQNEAQ (reference sequence). Trimming cost V 5 bases and J 6 bases, with 21 bases left between them. The CDR3 DNA reads TGTGCCAGCAGCCAGGACCTCGCTCTAGTCGGTGATACGCAGTATTTT. Its translation is CASSQDLALVGDTQYF.

The chain joins TRBV4-1 to TRBJ2-7; TRBD2 agrees at 8 bases. Per the germline V gene, CDR1 is MGHRA and CDR2 is YSYEKL. This CDR3 is built from 16 residues. The V segment lost 1 base and the J segment 2 bases; nucleotides outside the gene matches: 7. The CDR3: CASSQVISGATYEQYF. CDR3 sequence (DNA): TGCGCCAGCAGCCAAGTCATTAGCGGGGCCACCTACGAGCAGTACTTC.